A selection of T cell receptor beta chains follows, all from one sample in a study of cytomegalovirus exposure and HLA in healthy donors. TCRdb's table, derived via immunoSEQ multiplex PCR, lists solely in-frame clones and lacks some. In the table there are 130,000 to 150,000 clones, around 80% of which are singletons. Specimen: PBMCs. The receptor source for this set is a man aged 25 to 45 in good health and CMV-seronegative. The CDR3 runs from the conserved cysteine through the conserved F or W. A D gene is named only where the DNA matches it firmly. Where a row states a size, it is once, few, many or the class of an expanded clone; other rows omit it.

J | size | V | D | DNA | CDR3
TRBJ2-1 | NA | TRBV19 | TRBD2 | TGTGCCAGTAGTATGGTAGCGGGGGATCTCTACAATGAGCAGTTCTTC | CASSMVAGDLYNEQFF
TRBJ2-5 | once | TRBV27 | NA | TGTGCCAGCAGTTTAGGTCCAGAAGAGACCCAGTACTTC | CASSLGPEETQYF
TRBJ1-1 | NA | TRBV29-1 | NA | TGCAGCGCCAGTAGCACTGAAGCTTTTTTT | CSASSTEAFF
TRBJ2-7 | NA | TRBV6-1 | TRBD1 | TGTGCCAGCAGGACAGGGGACGAGCAGTACTTC | CASRTGDEQYF
TRBJ1-2 | NA | TRBV6-6 | TRBD1 | TGTGCCACGAGACTGGGACAGGAGTATGGCTACACCTTC | CATRLGQEYGYTF
TRBJ2-3 | NA | TRBV6-4 | TRBD2 | TGTGCCAGCAGTGACTCCGGCGGGGGGGCCGGAGATACGCAGTATTTT | CASSDSGGGAGDTQYF
TRBJ2-1 | NA | TRBV7-8 | TRBD2 | TGTGCCAGCAGCTACGGACTAGCGGCGTACAATGAGCAGTTCTTC | CASSYGLAAYNEQFF
TRBJ1-1 | few | TRBV10-3 | TRBD1 | TGTGCCATCAGTGAGTTAGACAGGGGGAACACTGAAGCTTTCTTT | CAISELDRGNTEAFF
TRBJ2-3 | NA | TRBV5-1 | TRBD1 | TGCGCCAGCGGCCCGGGACAGGGCACAGATACGCAGTATTTT | CASGPGQGTDTQYF
TRBJ1-1 | NA | TRBV10-1 | NA | TGCGCCAGCAGTGAGTCAGGAGGGACCCGTCAAATCTTT | CASSESGGTRQIF
TRBJ1-1 | NA | TRBV4-2 | NA | TGTGCCAGCAGCCAACGTAACACTGAAGCTTTCTTT | CASSQRNTEAFF
TRBJ2-7 | NA | TRBV15 | TRBD1 | TGTGCCACCAGCAGAGATAGGGACAGCTCCTACGAGCAGTACTTC | CATSRDRDSSYEQYF
TRBJ1-5 | NA | TRBV6-5 | TRBD1 | TGTGCCAGCAGTTCGGGACAGGGCCAAGGACAGCCCCAGCATTTT | CASSSGQGQGQPQHF
TRBJ1-1 | once | TRBV6-1 | NA | TGTGCCAGCACCCAGGGCGTGAACACTGAAGCTTTCTTT | CASTQGVNTEAFF
TRBJ1-1 | NA | TRBV7-9 | NA | TGTGCCAGCAGCTGGACAGCGACTCCCACTGAAGCTTTCTTT | CASSWTATPTEAFF
TRBJ1-2 | once | TRBV28 | NA | TGTGCCAGCAGTTTATTTGGGGAGTCCCAGGGCTACACCTTC | CASSLFGESQGYTF
TRBJ1-3 | NA | TRBV4-1 | NA | TGCGCCAGCAGCCAACCAACAAATGCTGGAAACACCATATATTTT | CASSQPTNAGNTIYF
TRBJ1-2 | NA | TRBV4-1 | NA | TGCGCCAGCAGCCAAGACAGGGTAAACTATGGCTACACCTTC | CASSQDRVNYGYTF
TRBJ2-3 | NA | TRBV27 | NA | TGTGCCAGCAGTTGGACTCCCGCGGCAGATACGCAGTATTTT | CASSWTPAADTQYF
TRBJ1-1 | NA | TRBV6-5 | TRBD1 | TGTGCCAGCAGTTACAGGGGGCGGTCAGGGAACACTGAAGCTTTCTTT | CASSYRGRSGNTEAFF
TRBJ2-7 | NA | TRBV28 | TRBD1 | TGTGCCAGCAGTCCTACACCCACAGGGGTTTACTACGAGCAGTACTTC | CASSPTPTGVYYEQYF
TRBJ2-4 | NA | TRBV9 | NA | TGTGCCAGCAGCTTAGAGCTAGCTCGGGGCATTCAGTACTTC | CASSLELARGIQYF
TRBJ2-7 | NA | TRBV4-1 | TRBD2 | TGCGCCAGCAGCCAAGGGCCCCTAAGTAGCGGGGTTTCCTACGAGCAGTACTTC | CASSQGPLSSGVSYEQYF
TRBJ2-3 | NA | TRBV19 | TRBD2 | TGTGCCAGTAGTATTCGAATAGCGGGAGTTTCAGATACGCAGTATTTT | CASSIRIAGVSDTQYF
TRBJ1-2 | NA | TRBV5-6 | NA | TGTGCCAGCAGCTTGACCAGGCTCTATGGCTACACCTTC | CASSLTRLYGYTF
TRBJ2-7 | NA | TRBV10-2 | TRBD1 | TGCGCCAGCCTCGACGGGACAGTCTACGAGCAGTACTTC | CASLDGTVYEQYF
TRBJ1-2 | NA | TRBV6-1 | TRBD1 | TGTGCCAGCAGTTGGGACAGGGGAGACTATGGCTACACCTTC | CASSWDRGDYGYTF
TRBJ2-7 | NA | TRBV18 | NA | TGTGCCAGCTCACCCAATAGCGTACGCTCCTACGAGCAGTACTTC | CASSPNSVRSYEQYF
TRBJ1-2 | NA | TRBV29-1 | NA | TGCAGCGTTGTGGACATAGCCTCCTATGGCTACACCTTC | CSVVDIASYGYTF
TRBJ1-1 | once | TRBV6-1 | NA | TGTGCCAGCAGGGGGTGGGGGCTAGGGACTGAAGCTTTCTTT | CASRGWGLGTEAFF
TRBJ2-1 | NA | TRBV9 | TRBD2 | TGTGCCAGCAGCCTATCCCCCGTAGCGGGCCTCTCCTACAATGAGCAGTTCTTC | CASSLSPVAGLSYNEQFF
TRBJ2-1 | NA | TRBV7-2 | NA | TGTGCCAGCAGCTTAGACAGGGACAATGAGCAGTTCTTC | CASSLDRDNEQFF
TRBJ2-7 | once | TRBV4-1 | NA | TGCGCCAGCAGCTCGAGAGAGGGACACTACGAGCAGTACTTC | CASSSREGHYEQYF
TRBJ1-5 | NA | TRBV2 | TRBD1 | TGTGCCAGCAGGGCCGGGACAGGGGGCCATAGCAATCAGCCCCAGCATTTT | CASRAGTGGHSNQPQHF
TRBJ2-2 | NA | TRBV7-7 | NA | TGTGCCAGCAGCTTAGGGGGAGGAACCGGGGAGCTGTTTTTT | CASSLGGGTGELFF
TRBJ1-6 | NA | TRBV28 | NA | TGTGCCAGCAGGAGCCCCAGGGGCAACCTCCACTTT | CASRSPRGNLHF
TRBJ1-5 | many | TRBV28 | NA | TGTGCCAGCAGTCCAAACCCCCTACCCAGGGTCCGCAATCAGCCCCAGCATTTT | CASSPNPLPRVRNQPQHF
TRBJ2-5 | NA | TRBV19 | TRBD2 | TGTGCCACCCACCGGACTAGCGGAAGAACCCAGTACTTC | CATHRTSGRTQYF
TRBJ1-4 | NA | TRBV19 | NA | TGTGCCAGTATCCCCTTCTCCCCAGCAACTAATGAAAAACTGTTTTTT | CASIPFSPATNEKLFF
TRBJ1-5 | once | TRBV2 | TRBD1 | TGTGCCAGCAGTGAAACCCAGGGGGCACATCAGCCCCAGCATTTT | CASSETQGAHQPQHF
TRBJ1-5 | NA | TRBV6-5 | NA | TGTGCCAGTAACAAACAGGGCCTCGATCAGCCCCAGCATTTT | CASNKQGLDQPQHF
TRBJ1-5 | NA | TRBV6-1 | TRBD1 | TGTGCCAGCAGTGAACAGGGGGACAATCAGCCCCAGAATTTT | CASSEQGDNQPQNF
TRBJ2-1 | NA | TRBV5-1 | TRBD1 | TGCGCCAGCAGCCGGACAGGGATCCCAGGCAATGAGCAGTTCTTC | CASSRTGIPGNEQFF
TRBJ1-6 | NA | TRBV6-5 | NA | TGTGCCAGCAGTTACTTCGGGGTAGGGATTGGTTCACCCCTCCACTTT | CASSYFGVGIGSPLHF
TRBJ1-2 | NA | TRBV7-6 | NA | TGTGCCAGCAGCTTAGCGCTAGGAGGTTCCCTCACCGGCTACACCTTC | CASSLALGGSLTGYTF
TRBJ1-6 | few | TRBV19 | NA | TGTGCCAGTAGTCGGGAGCCCAACTCGGCCCTCCACTTT | CASSREPNSALHF
TRBJ1-3 | NA | TRBV2 | NA | TGTGCCAGCATAGGAGACCGAATCTCTGGAAACACCATATATTTT | CASIGDRISGNTIYF
TRBJ1-4 | NA | TRBV5-1 | TRBD1 | TGCGCCAGCACCCTGACAGGGCTAAATGAAAAACTGTTTTTT | CASTLTGLNEKLFF
TRBJ2-7 | once | TRBV7-9 | NA | TGTGCCAGCAGCTTAGCGCGGAGGCCTGAGCAGTACTTC | CASSLARRPEQYF
TRBJ2-7 | NA | TRBV28 | TRBD1 | TGTGCCGCAAAAAAACAGGGGGTCGCCTACGAGCAGTACTTC | CAAKKQGVAYEQYF
TRBJ2-3 | NA | TRBV10-3 | TRBD2 | TGTGCCATCAGTGAGTTGACTAGCGAGGGAACAGATACGCAGTATTTT | CAISELTSEGTDTQYF